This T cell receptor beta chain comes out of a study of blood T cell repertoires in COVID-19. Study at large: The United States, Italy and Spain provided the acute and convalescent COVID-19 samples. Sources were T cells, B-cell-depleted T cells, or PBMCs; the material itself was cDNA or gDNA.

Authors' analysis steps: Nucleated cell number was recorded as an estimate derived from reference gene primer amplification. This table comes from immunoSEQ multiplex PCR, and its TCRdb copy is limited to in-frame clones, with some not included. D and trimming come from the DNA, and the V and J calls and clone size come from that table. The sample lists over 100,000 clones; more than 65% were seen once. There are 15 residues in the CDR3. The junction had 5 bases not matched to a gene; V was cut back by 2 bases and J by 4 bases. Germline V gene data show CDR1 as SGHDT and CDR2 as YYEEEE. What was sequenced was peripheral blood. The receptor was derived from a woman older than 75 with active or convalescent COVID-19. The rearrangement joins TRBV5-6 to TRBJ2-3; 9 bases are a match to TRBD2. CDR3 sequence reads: CASSFLAGDADTQYF. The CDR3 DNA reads TGTGCCAGCAGCTTTTTAGCGGGAGATGCAGATACGCAGTATTTT. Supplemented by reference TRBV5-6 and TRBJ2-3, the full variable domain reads DAGVTQSPTHLIKTRGQQVTLRCSPKSGHDTVSWYQQALGQGPQFIFQYYEEEERQRGNFPDRFSGHQFPNYSSELNVNALLLGDSALYLCASSFLAGDADTQYFGPGTRLTVL.